Below are 21 T cell receptor beta chains sequenced from a single sample in a study of siplizumab effects on memory and regulatory T cells. Method: immunoSEQ multiplex PCR; TCRdb's copy keeps in-frame clones and lacks some. The profile shows 120,000 or so clones, around 90% of them singletons. Sequenced sample: CD4+ T cells sorted from blood. The receptor set was obtained from a human donor in good health.

The gene calls are TRBV19 and TRBJ2-1; 9 bases line up with TRBD2. V was pared by 4 bases and J by 6 bases, with 10 bases of the junction left unmatched. Germline lookup yields CDR1 LNHDA and CDR2 SQIVND (reference sequence). The CDR3 has 16 amino acids. CDR3 amino acids: CASSSHSPTSGNEQFF. DNA for the CDR3: TGTGCCAGTAGTAGCCACTCCCCGACTAGCGGCAATGAGCAGTTCTTC.

The chain joins TRBV5-4 to TRBJ1-2, with a possible D match to TRBD1 (5 bases). The CDR3 covers 13 residues. Trimming left V 4 bases short and J 5 bases short, with 12 bases between. Looked up from germline, CDR1 is SGHNT and CDR2 is YYREEE (reference sequence). CDR3 sequence (DNA): TGTGCCAGCAGCCCAGGCGGACAATATGGCTACACCTTC. Its protein is CASSPGGQYGYTF.

The chain joins TRBV30 to TRBJ1-2; no firm D call. The CDR3 sequence is 13 residues long. CDR1 and CDR2 (germline): GTSNPN, SVGIG (reference sequence). V dropped 1 base and J dropped 0 bases, with 6 bases sitting between them. CDR3 residues: CAWSEQPNYGYTF. The CDR3 DNA reads as TGTGCCTGGAGTGAGCAGCCTAACTATGGCTACACCTTC.

V gene TRBV11-2 combines with J gene TRBJ2-7; 8 bases are a match to TRBD2. CDR3 length equals 12 residues. Trimming at V came to 1 base and at J to 11 bases, leaving 4 bases not matched to a gene. From germline, CDR1 is SGHAT and CDR2 FQNNGV. The CDR3 loop reads CASSLASGGEYF. The CDR3 coding sequence is TGTGCCAGCAGCTTAGCGTCGGGGGGGGAGTACTTC.

The rearrangement joins TRBV6-5 to TRBJ1-4; TRBD1 agrees at 8 bases. Trimming removed 4 bases from V and 9 bases from J; junction bases left unmatched: 7. The germline gives CDR1 MNHEY, CDR2 SVGAGI. This CDR3 has 14 residues. The CDR3 DNA reads TGTGCCAGCAGTTCAGTTTGGACAGGGCAAAAACTGTTTTTT. This encodes CASSSVWTGQKLFF.

The chain combines TRBV6-5 with TRBJ1-5; no firm D call. This CDR3 has 13 residues. Germline CDR1 MNHEY, CDR2 SVGAGI. The germline V and J ends were trimmed by 0 bases and 5 bases, with 5 bases remaining between them. CDR3 region: CASSYSPYQPQHF. In nucleotides, the CDR3 is TGTGCCAGCAGTTACTCCCCTTATCAGCCCCAGCATTTT.

V and J are TRBV7-3 and TRBJ2-2, with 10 bases aligning to TRBD1. CDR3 length: 20 residues. V gave up 1 base and J gave up 5 bases; unmatched junction bases: 16. The V gene's germline CDR1 is SGHTA and CDR2 FQGTGA. Here the CDR3 reads CASSLKPGTGASPGTGELFF. The CDR3 region has the DNA TGTGCCAGCAGCTTAAAACCCGGGACAGGGGCGTCTCCGGGGACCGGGGAGCTGTTTTTT.

The chain uses TRBV5-1 and TRBJ2-4, with D uncertain. Germline loops: CDR1 SGHRS, CDR2 YFSETQ. This CDR3 region has 13 residues. V was shortened by 1 base and J by 8 bases, with 10 bases between the two germline ends. The CDR3 DNA sequence: TGCGCCAGCAGCTTGCAAGGCGAAGACATTCAGTACTTC. Translation: CASSLQGEDIQYF. The full variable domain, in which reference TRBV5-1 and TRBJ2-4 provide the parts outside the CDR3, is KAGVTQTPRYLIKTRGQQVTLSCSPISGHRSVSWYQQTPGQGLQFLFEYFSETQRNKGNFPGRFSGRQFSNSRSEMNVSTLELGDSALYLCASSLQGEDIQYFGAGTRLSVL.

CDR3 sequence reads: CASSSGQGDTRDQYF. The CDR3 DNA follows: TGCGCCAGCAGCTCGGGACAGGGGGATACCAGAGATCAGTACTTC. The V gene is TRBV5-1, the J gene TRBJ2-4; 11 bases line up with TRBD1. Per germline, CDR1 SGHRS and CDR2 YFSETQ. Trimming at V came to 3 bases and at J to 12 bases, leaving 11 bases not matched to a gene. The CDR3 loop spans 15 amino acids.

The chain joins TRBV5-6 to TRBJ2-2; TRBD2 matches 7 bases. After removal of 3 bases from V and 0 bases from J, the junction contained 5 bases not matched to a gene. In germline, CDR1 is SGHDT, CDR2 YYEEEE. CDR3 length equals 16 residues. DNA of the CDR3: TGTGCCAGCAGCTCCCTAGCGGTGCCGAACACCGGGGAGCTGTTTTTT. Protein sequence: CASSSLAVPNTGELFF.

The chain uses TRBV5-1 and TRBJ2-5; 11 nucleotides match TRBD1. CDR1 and CDR2 from the germline V gene are SGHRS and YFSETQ. Germline trimming cut 0 bases from V and 2 bases from J; bases unmatched to any gene: 6. This CDR3 comprises 17 residues. CDR3 DNA sequence: TGCGCCAGCAGCTTGGGGACAGGGGGCGCGGGGCAAGAGACCCAGTACTTC. Translated: CASSLGTGGAGQETQYF.

The chain couples TRBV20-1 to TRBJ1-4; D unclear. The CDR3 sequence is 11 residues long. V was shortened by 1 base and J by 8 bases, with 5 bases between the two germline ends. Germline CDR1 DFQATT, CDR2 SNEGSKA (reference sequence). As DNA, the CDR3 is TGCAGTGCTAGAGCGGCGGAAAAACTGTTTTTT. This codes for CSARAAEKLFF.

The J gene is TRBJ1-5, the V gene TRBV6-5; no definite D call. Per germline, CDR1 MNHEY and CDR2 SVGAGI. The CDR3 runs 14 residues. The V and J ends lost 5 bases and 0 bases respectively, with 8 bases between them. In DNA form, the CDR3 reads TGTGCCAGCAGTCCCAGCTCTAGCAATCAGCCCCAGCATTTT. Translated: CASSPSSSNQPQHF.

This chain uses TRBV10-2 with TRBJ2-1; D is unclear. Germline loops: CDR1 WSHSY, CDR2 SAAADI. V dropped 4 bases and J dropped 3 bases, with 10 bases sitting between them. This CDR3 region has 14 residues. CDR3 amino acids: CASSGSGLYNEQFF. The DNA for the CDR3 is TGCGCCAGCAGTGGTTCCGGGCTCTACAATGAGCAGTTCTTC.

The genes are TRBV15 and TRBJ1-4, with a tentative D call TRBD1 (5 bases). V lost 0 bases and J 7 bases, leaving 21 bases between the germline ends. The CDR3 covers 18 residues. Germline assignment: CDR1 LNHNV and CDR2 YYDKDF (reference sequence). In nucleotides, the CDR3 is TGTGCCACCAGCAGAGATCTCTTAGGGACGGTAGTGTCTGAAAAACTGTTTTTT. Translation gives CATSRDLLGTVVSEKLFF.

The chain joins TRBV7-9 to TRBJ1-6; 9 nucleotides agree with TRBD1. Trimming removed 5 bases from V and 7 bases from J; junction bases left unmatched: 9. The CDR3 consists of 16 residues. Germline V CDR1 and CDR2: SEHNR, FQNEAQ (reference sequence). Here the CDR3 reads CASSPTTGGGNSPLHF. CDR3 bases: TGTGCCAGCAGCCCAACTACAGGGGGCGGAAATTCACCCCTCCACTTT.

This chain uses TRBV7-3 with TRBJ2-7; a weak D match, TRBD2 (6 bases). This CDR3 region has 15 residues. V was clipped by 5 bases and J by 4 bases, with 18 bases between them. Germline-derived CDR1 and CDR2 are SGHTA and FQGTGA. CDR3 sequence (DNA): TGTGCCAGCAGCGCCAGGCTGGCGGGACGGTACGAGCAGTACTTC. It codes for CASSARLAGRYEQYF.

This chain joins TRBV6-5 and TRBJ1-2, with D hard to call. This CDR3 region has 16 residues. The germline V gene has CDR1 MNHEY and CDR2 SVGAGI. V was trimmed by 2 bases and J by 0 bases, leaving 13 bases between them. In nucleotides, the CDR3 is TGTGCCAGCAGTTACACCTCGTGGGGAACTAACTATGGCTACACCTTC. Protein product: CASSYTSWGTNYGYTF.

This rearrangement joins TRBV2 to TRBJ1-4; no firm D call. This CDR3 has 10 residues. The germline CDR1 and CDR2 sequences are SNHLY and FYNNEI. Trimming pared 3 bases from V and 8 bases from J, leaving 1 base between. CDR3: CASSEEKLFF. DNA for the CDR3: TGTGCCAGCAGTGAGGAAAAACTGTTTTTT.

The J gene is TRBJ1-1, the V gene TRBV6-4, with D perhaps matching TRBD1 (5 bases). V lost 0 bases and J 3 bases, leaving 5 bases between the germline ends. Germline-derived CDR1 and CDR2 are MRHNA and SNTAGT. The CDR3 has 13 residues. The CDR3 is CASSDSGDTEAFF. In nucleotides, the CDR3 is TGTGCCAGCAGTGACTCGGGGGACACTGAAGCTTTCTTT.

The V gene is TRBV27, the J gene TRBJ1-6; D remains unclear. The CDR3 has 15 residues. Looked up from germline, CDR1 is MNHEY and CDR2 is SMNVEV (reference sequence). Trimming pared 3 bases from V and 0 bases from J, leaving 6 bases between. The CDR3 DNA follows: TGTGCCAGCAGTTTGTTTAACTCCTATAATTCACCCCTCCACTTT. Translation: CASSLFNSYNSPLHF.